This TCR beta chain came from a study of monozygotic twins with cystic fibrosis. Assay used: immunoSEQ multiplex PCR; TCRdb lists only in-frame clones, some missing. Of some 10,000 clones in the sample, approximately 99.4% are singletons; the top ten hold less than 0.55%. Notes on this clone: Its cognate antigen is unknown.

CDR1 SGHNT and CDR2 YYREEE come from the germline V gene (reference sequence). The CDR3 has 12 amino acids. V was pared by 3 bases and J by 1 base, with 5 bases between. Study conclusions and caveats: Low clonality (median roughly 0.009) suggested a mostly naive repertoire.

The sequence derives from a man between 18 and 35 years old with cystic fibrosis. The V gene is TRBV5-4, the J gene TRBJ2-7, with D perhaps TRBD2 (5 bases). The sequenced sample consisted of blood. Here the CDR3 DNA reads TGTGCCAGCAGCTCGGGGTCCTACGAGCAGTACTTC. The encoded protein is CASSSGSYEQYF.